What follows are 23 T cell receptor beta chains derived from one specimen sequenced in a study of CD8 T cells in Susac syndrome. Random hexamers primed reverse transcription of about 0.5 to 1 ug RNA. MiXCR was run by TCRdb on the immunoSEQ multiplex PCR reads, yielding one entry per CDR3 protein. Seen here are about 120,000 distinct CDR3 sequences, roughly 94% observed once, and the top ten hold less than 0.3%. What was sequenced was CD8+ T cells from PBMCs. Source of these receptors: a human donor with Susac syndrome.

The chain employs TRBV12-3 or TRBV12-4 and TRBJ1-4; D unclear. This CDR3 comprises 11 residues. The V gene lost 5 bases and the J gene lost 7 bases, with 5 bases spanning the gap. This CDR3 reads CASSPLEKLFF. DNA of the CDR3: TGTGCCAGCAGTCCTCTTGAAAAACTGTTTTTT.

The chain has TRBV4-1 and TRBJ2-7; D is ambiguous. The CDR3 loop spans 15 amino acids. The germline V gene encodes CDR1 MGHRA and CDR2 YSYEKL. V was shortened by 1 base and J by 4 bases, with 14 bases between the two germline ends. The CDR3 loop reads CASSQAFRAPYEQYF. CDR3 coding DNA: TGCGCCAGCAGCCAAGCCTTCCGGGCGCCTTACGAGCAGTACTTC.

The rearrangement joins TRBV6-5 to TRBJ1-1; tentative D call: TRBD1 (5 bases). CDR1 is MNHEY and CDR2 is SVGAGI in the germline V gene. Trimming shortened V by 2 bases and J by 7 bases, and 14 bases separated the two germline ends. CDR3 size: 14 residues. The DNA for the CDR3 is TGTGCCAGCAGTTACCAATCGGGGGGTCATGAAGCTTTCTTT. Amino acids: CASSYQSGGHEAFF.

CDR3 residues: CASSPQDYEQYF. The CDR3 DNA reads TGTGCCAGCTCACCCCAGGATTACGAGCAGTACTTC. The genes are TRBV18 and TRBJ2-7; unclear D gene. The germline V and J ends were trimmed by 3 bases and 4 bases, with 7 bases remaining between them. CDR3 size: 12 residues. Germline V gives CDR1 KGHSH, CDR2 LQKENI.

The CDR3 sequence: CAVSPGRINYGYTF. In DNA, the CDR3 is TGTGCCGTCAGCCCGGGCAGAATCAACTATGGCTACACCTTC. The gene calls are TRBV19 and TRBJ1-2; unclear D gene. This CDR3 has 14 amino acids. Germline V lookup: CDR1 LNHDA, CDR2 SQIVND (reference sequence). Trimming took 11 bases from V and 2 from J, leaving 18 bases between them.

This chain joins TRBV7-2 and TRBJ2-5, with TRBD1 identical over 8 bases. V lost 7 bases and J lost 1; bases outside the gene matches: 5. This CDR3 region has 14 residues. Germline V gene lookup returns CDR1 SGHTA and CDR2 FQGNSA. CDR3 sequence: CASNHRGIQETQYF. In DNA, the CDR3 is TGTGCCAGCAACCACAGGGGGATCCAAGAGACCCAGTACTTC.

The chain carries TRBV25-1 and TRBJ2-5; a possible D gene is TRBD1 (5 bases). CDR1 is MGHDK, CDR2 SYGVNS, per germline. The CDR3 covers 14 residues. V was shortened by 6 bases and J by 0 bases, with 11 bases between the two germline ends. The CDR3 region is CASRSTAYQETQYF. Here the CDR3 DNA reads TGTGCCAGCAGGTCGACAGCTTACCAAGAGACCCAGTACTTC.

This clonotype occurred once. The chain carries TRBV6-2 or TRBV6-3 and TRBJ2-5, with 9 bases that match TRBD2. V was pared by 0 bases and J by 4 bases, with 3 bases of the junction left unmatched. Germline CDR1 is MNHEY and CDR2 is SVGEGT. The CDR3 sequence is 15 residues long. CDR3 bases: TGTGCCAGCAGTTACTCGCCTAGCGGGGCAGAGACCCAGTACTTC. Protein sequence: CASSYSPSGAETQYF.

The chain links TRBV4-1 to TRBJ2-7; 8 nucleotides align to TRBD1. The CDR3 is made up of 16 amino acids. The germline V gene has CDR1 MGHRA and CDR2 YSYEKL. The ends lost 5 bases at V and 6 bases at J; junction bases unmatched: 15. The CDR3 coding sequence is TGCGCCAGCAGCGACCGGACGGCAGGGGGCCTAGGCGAGCAGTACTTC. Translation: CASSDRTAGGLGEQYF.

The chain employs TRBV19 and TRBJ2-7; 7 positions match TRBD2. Losses at the gene ends were 6 bases for V and 4 bases for J; bases not matched to a gene: 6. Germline-derived CDR1 and CDR2 are LNHDA and SQIVND (reference sequence). The CDR3 length is 13 residues. The CDR3 DNA sequence: TGTGCCAGTAGCCCCGGGAGGATTTACGAGCAGTACTTC. Its translation: CASSPGRIYEQYF.

J is TRBJ1-5 and V is TRBV20-1; 10 bases line up with TRBD1. The length of the CDR3 is 16 residues. The germline CDR1 and CDR2 sequences are DFQATT and SNEGSKA (reference sequence). V trimming: 2 bases; J trimming: 2 bases; junction bases outside the gene matches: 6. The CDR3 sequence is CSARPTGGWGNQPQHF. For the CDR3, the DNA is TGCAGTGCTAGACCGACAGGGGGCTGGGGCAATCAGCCCCAGCATTTT.

The chain carries TRBV12-3 or TRBV12-4 and TRBJ1-6; 7 bases line up with TRBD1. The length of the CDR3 is 14 residues. J lost 6 bases, V lost 1 base, and 0 bases had no gene match. CDR3 amino acids: CASSLGDSNSPLHF. The CDR3 coding sequence is TGTGCCAGCAGTTTAGGGGACAGTAATTCACCCCTCCACTTT.

This chain connects TRBV18 to TRBJ2-7; no clear D. V lost 3 bases and J lost 2, with 8 bases in between. Germline CDR1 is KGHSH and CDR2 is LQKENI. CDR3 length: 13 amino acids. The CDR3 bases are TGTGCCAGCTCACCTAGTACTGCCTACGAGCAGTACTTC. It codes for CASSPSTAYEQYF.

The CDR3 sequence is CSARDLPISTDTQYF. CDR3 in DNA: TGCAGTGCTAGAGATCTACCGATCTCCACAGATACGCAGTATTTT. This sequence joins TRBV20-1 and TRBJ2-3; D call uncertain. V was pared by 0 bases and J by 2 bases, with 12 bases between. CDR1 is DFQATT and CDR2 is SNEGSKA in the germline V gene (reference sequence). The CDR3 sequence is 15 residues long.

The rearrangement uses TRBV7-2 and TRBJ2-1; unclear D gene. Germline V CDR1 and CDR2: SGHTA, FQGNSA. The ends were cut back, 5 bases at V and 4 bases at J, with 6 bases in the middle. The CDR3 has 12 residues. DNA for the CDR3: TGTGCCAGCAGCCTACAGTACAATGAGCAGTTCTTC. Translation: CASSLQYNEQFF.

CDR3 region: CSVVLGTGISGANVLTF. The CDR3 region has the DNA TGCAGCGTTGTGTTGGGGACAGGCATCTCTGGGGCCAACGTCCTGACTTTC. V gene TRBV29-1 combines with J gene TRBJ2-6; 8 bases fit TRBD1. Looked up from germline, CDR1 is SQVTM and CDR2 is ANQGSEA. V lost 4 bases, J lost 0 bases, and 8 bases stayed unmatched. The CDR3 is made up of 17 amino acids.

The chain uses TRBV29-1 and TRBJ1-2; no clear D gene. V was trimmed by 0 bases and J by 4 bases, leaving 9 bases between them. Germline CDR1 and CDR2: SQVTM and ANQGSEA. The CDR3 is 13 residues long. In nucleotides, the CDR3 is TGCAGCGTTGAAGACCGCACCCTCTATGGCTACACCTTC. Translated: CSVEDRTLYGYTF.

CDR3 nucleotide sequence: TGTGCCAGCACTGAGGGGGGAATGGATCAGTACTTC. It codes for CASTEGGMDQYF. The V call is TRBV11-2, the J call TRBJ2-4; D may be TRBD1 or TRBD2 (6 bases each). The CDR3 has 12 residues. V was clipped by 7 bases and J by 12 bases, with 16 bases between them. CDR1 is SGHAT and CDR2 is FQNNGV in the germline V gene.

The V gene is TRBV20-1, the J gene TRBJ2-1; TRBD1 agrees at 11 bases. The CDR3 is made up of 16 amino acids. Germline CDR1 DFQATT, CDR2 SNEGSKA (reference sequence). J gave up 4 bases and V 0 bases, and 5 bases lay outside the gene matches. CDR3 sequence reads: CSARDGGQGDYNEQFF. CDR3 in DNA: TGCAGTGCTAGAGATGGGGGACAGGGGGATTACAATGAGCAGTTCTTC.

The V gene is TRBV11-2, the J gene TRBJ1-1; no firm D call. CDR3 size: 12 residues. CDR1 is SGHAT and CDR2 is FQNNGV in the germline V gene. V was shortened by 4 bases and J by 3 bases, with 6 bases between the two germline ends. This CDR3 is CASSWGYTEAFF. For the CDR3, the DNA is TGTGCCAGCAGCTGGGGTTACACTGAAGCTTTCTTT.

The gene calls are TRBV7-9 and TRBJ2-2; 8 nucleotides match TRBD2. Germline trimming cut 7 bases from V and 1 base from J; bases unmatched to any gene: 14. Germline CDR1 SEHNR, CDR2 FQNEAQ (reference sequence). This CDR3 spans 18 amino acids. The CDR3 nucleotides are TGTGCCAGCATCGATTTTACCAGCGGGGGCCTGAACACCGGGGAGCTGTTTTTT. This encodes CASIDFTSGGLNTGELFF.

A single count supports this clonotype. The chain recombines TRBV6-2 or TRBV6-3 with TRBJ2-3; unclear D gene. CDR1 is MNHEY and CDR2 is SVGEGT in the germline V gene. The CDR3 has 13 amino acids. With 6 bases removed from V and 6 bases from J, the gap between germline ends came to 13 bases. The CDR3 here is CASSQPFGDTQYF. The CDR3 DNA reads TGTGCCAGCAGCCAACCTTTCGGGGATACGCAGTATTTT.

The J gene is TRBJ1-2, the V gene TRBV4-1; a possible D gene is TRBD1 (5 bases). Deletions cut 1 base from V and 4 bases from J, with 13 bases between. This CDR3 region has 15 residues. The germline V gene encodes CDR1 MGHRA and CDR2 YSYEKL. This chain's CDR3 is CASSQVPAGAYGYTF. The CDR3 nucleotides are TGCGCCAGCAGCCAAGTCCCAGCCGGGGCCTATGGCTACACCTTC.